The next 9 T cell receptor beta chains were all read from a single sample in a study of spatial heterogeneity in lung cancer (dated by TCRdb to about 2019). Libraries were made using 5' RACE. Sequencing instrument: NextSeq 500. TCRdb applied fastp at Q25 and MiXCR to the public reads, then kept only in-frame beta chains. Merged by CDR3 protein, the rows form single entries marked with the most common genes and DNA. The table for this sample lists 110,000 or so distinct CDR3 sequences; roughly a tenth of them were counted only once. Roughly 26% of the sample rests with the top ten. This specimen's time point label, per the study, means: blood at routine non-recurrence follow-up after resection. Specimen: PBMCs, collected at follow-up. The origin of the receptors is a female donor with early-stage non-small cell lung cancer.

This rearrangement joins TRBV5-1 to TRBJ2-7; either TRBD1 or TRBD2 may supply D (5 bases each). The CDR3 spans 15 residues. The V end was cut by 0 bases, the J end by 0 bases, with 10 bases between. Per germline, CDR1 SGHRS and CDR2 YFSETQ. The CDR3 reads CASSLAGASSYEQYF. The CDR3, as DNA: TGCGCCAGCAGCTTGGCCGGGGCCAGCTCCTACGAGCAGTACTTC. The variable domain in full, with the rest retrieved from reference TRBV5-1 and TRBJ2-7, is KAGVTQTPRYLIKTRGQQVTLSCSPISGHRSVSWYQQTPGQGLQFLFEYFSETQRNKGNFPGRFSGRQFSNSRSEMNVSTLELGDSALYLCASSLAGASSYEQYFGPGTRLTVT.

This clonotype was seen once. The V and J genes are TRBV28 and TRBJ2-2; TRBD1 is a possible D gene (6 bases). The CDR3 spans 19 residues. The ends were cut back, 6 bases at V and 4 bases at J, with 27 bases in the middle. The germline V gene encodes CDR1 MDHEN and CDR2 SYDVKM. Here the CDR3 DNA reads TGTGCCAGCAGAAATCCACGCGGACAGACTGGACTGGGCACCGGGGAGCTGTTTTTT. It specifies CASRNPRGQTGLGTGELFF.

The J gene is TRBJ2-2, the V gene TRBV28; D possibly corresponds to TRBD2 (6 bases). Germline V gene lookup returns CDR1 MDHEN and CDR2 SYDVKM. Trimming pared 2 bases from V and 7 bases from J, leaving 17 bases between. The CDR3 is made up of 16 amino acids. The CDR3 here is CASSLRPGRRGGELFF. The CDR3, as DNA: TGTGCCAGCAGTTTACGTCCCGGGAGAAGAGGCGGGGAGCTGTTTTTT.

This clonotype was recorded a few times. The chain uses TRBV24-1 and TRBJ1-2; maybe TRBD1 (6 bases). This CDR3 is 13 amino acids long. V was clipped by 5 bases and J by 5 bases, with 11 bases between them. The V gene's germline CDR1 is KGHDR and CDR2 SFDVKD. The CDR3 nucleotides are TGTGCCACCAGTGTCCAACAGGGATATGGCTACACCTTC. It encodes CATSVQQGYGYTF.

This clonotype was seen more than once but under ten times. The chain employs TRBV27 and TRBJ1-1; TRBD1 is a possible D gene (5 bases). CDR1 is MNHEY, CDR2 SMNVEV, per germline (reference sequence). Trimming cost V 2 bases and J 0 bases, with 19 bases left between them. The CDR3 spans 18 residues. CDR3 nucleotides: TGTGCCAGCAGTTTAAAGGGACTCCCAAATCGAGTGAACACTGAAGCTTTCTTT. Translated: CASSLKGLPNRVNTEAFF.

In DNA, the CDR3 is TGTGCCATCAGTGAACAGGAACCTTATAGCAATCAGCCCCAGCATTTT. Protein: CAISEQEPYSNQPQHF. The chain joins TRBV10-3 to TRBJ1-5, with D possibly TRBD1 on 5 matching bases. This CDR3 has 16 residues. Trimming took off 3 bases at V and 0 bases at J, with 12 bases between the two ends. Germline CDR1 reads ENHRY; CDR2 reads SYGVKD.

This clonotype was observed a handful of times. At one end, the junction sequence differs from germline, possibly due to a read error. The chain employs TRBV7-7 and TRBJ2-1, with D possibly TRBD2 on 5 matching bases. This CDR3 is built from 13 residues. Germline lookup yields CDR1 SSHAT and CDR2 FNYEAQ (reference sequence). Written as DNA, the CDR3 is TGTGCTAGCAGCTTATCCTCCAGCGGAGAGCAGTTCTTC. Its translation: CASSLSSSGEQFF.

This clonotype was seen more than once but under ten times. The chain carries TRBV2 and TRBJ2-7, with TRBD2 as a possible D gene (6 bases). Germline CDR1 reads SNHLY; CDR2 reads FYNNEI. CDR3 size: 15 residues. V was shortened by 6 bases and J by 3 bases, with 18 bases between the two germline ends. The CDR3 protein is CASSLGPSVLYEQYV. The CDR3 region has the DNA TGTGCCAGCAGCTTGGGGCCTAGCGTTCTCTACGAGCAGTACGTC.

This clonotype was detected ten times or more. The genes are TRBV6-5 and TRBJ1-1; D gene uncertain. This CDR3 has 13 amino acids. Germline-derived CDR1 and CDR2 are MNHEY and SVGAGI. V lost 3 bases to trimming and J lost 2 bases, with 7 bases between them. Written as DNA, the CDR3 is TGTGCCAGCAGTTATCAAAGAAACACTGAAGCTTTCTTT. Translation: CASSYQRNTEAFF.